One sample yielded the 31 T cell receptor beta chains listed below, sequenced in a study of T cell changes during pregnancy in multiple sclerosis. Using immunoSEQ multiplex PCR, the repertoire was profiled, and TCRdb retains in-frame clones only, with some absent. This table has about 100,000 clones, 85% to 95% appearing once. The starting material was peripheral blood, obtained in the first trimester of pregnancy. Every receptor here comes from a female donor with multiple sclerosis, enrolled in a pregnancy study.

Here the CDR3 DNA reads TGTGCCACCAGCAGAGGCCCTTGGGCCCAAAGCGGCCACAATGAGCAGTTCTTC. Translation gives CATSRGPWAQSGHNEQFF. V and J are TRBV15 and TRBJ2-1, with D tentatively TRBD2 (5 bases). V gave up 1 base and J gave up 5 bases, with 21 bases separating them. The germline CDR1 and CDR2 sequences are LNHNV and YYDKDF (reference sequence). This CDR3 comprises 18 residues. Looking up the rest from reference TRBV15 and TRBJ2-1 gives the full variable domain: DAMVIQNPRYQVTQFGKPVTLSCSQTLNHNVMYWYQQKSSQAPKLLFHYYDKDFNNEADTPDNFQSRRPNTSFCFLDIRSPGLGDTAMYLCATSRGPWAQSGHNEQFFGPGTRLTVL.

This clone was seen once. J is TRBJ2-7 and V is TRBV4-1, with TRBD2 matching over 11 bases. CDR3 length equals 15 residues. The germline V gene has CDR1 MGHRA and CDR2 YSYEKL. V was clipped by 4 bases and J by 3 bases; unmatched bases: 5. Here the CDR3 reads CASSPPSGRRYEQYF. In DNA, the CDR3 is TGCGCCAGCAGCCCCCCTAGCGGGAGGCGCTACGAGCAGTACTTC.

This chain joins TRBV18 and TRBJ2-3; 8 positions match TRBD1. V shed 3 bases and J 5 bases; nucleotides not matched to a gene: 7. The CDR3 is 15 residues long. Germline V gives CDR1 KGHSH, CDR2 LQKENI. In DNA, the CDR3 is TGTGCCAGCTCACCGAGGACAGGGCAGAAAGATACGCAGTATTTT. Translated: CASSPRTGQKDTQYF.

The chain links TRBV5-1 to TRBJ2-1; D perhaps matches TRBD1 (6 bases). Germline assignment: CDR1 SGHRS and CDR2 YFSETQ. This CDR3 region has 15 residues. Trimming removed 3 bases from V and 0 bases from J, with 10 bases in between. CDR3: CASSSTGPSYNEQFF. The CDR3 bases are TGCGCCAGCAGCTCTACAGGGCCCTCCTACAATGAGCAGTTCTTC.

The J gene is TRBJ2-7, the V gene TRBV4-3; tentatively, D is TRBD1 (6 bases). The CDR3 totals 15 residues. CDR1 LGHNA and CDR2 YSLEER come from the germline V gene. The germline V and J ends were trimmed by 0 bases and 0 bases, with 9 bases remaining between them. The DNA of the CDR3 is TGCGCCAGCAGCCAAGAGTGGGACAACTCCTACGAGCAGTACTTC. Its translation: CASSQEWDNSYEQYF.

The rearrangement links TRBV4-1 to TRBJ2-1; TRBD2 is a possible D gene (6 bases). Deletions cut 1 base from V and 8 bases from J, with 9 bases between. CDR3 length equals 13 residues. Germline CDR1 MGHRA, CDR2 YSYEKL. CDR3 sequence reads: CASSQVGGDEQFF. Written as DNA, the CDR3 is TGCGCCAGCAGCCAAGTGGGGGGAGATGAGCAGTTCTTC.

V is TRBV29-1 and J is TRBJ1-2; D is possibly TRBD1 (5 bases). Trimming shortened V by 7 bases and J by 4 bases, and 13 bases separated the two germline ends. Germline V gene data show CDR1 as SQVTM and CDR2 as ANQGSEA. CDR3 length: 12 residues. CDR3 nucleotide sequence: TGCAGCGGAAAAACAGGCCTCTATGGCTACACCTTC. Translating it yields CSGKTGLYGYTF.

This chain joins TRBV15 and TRBJ1-2; 10 bases line up with TRBD1. The junction had 6 bases not matched to a gene; V was cut back by 7 bases and J by 1 base. This CDR3 spans 15 amino acids. Germline CDR1 and CDR2: LNHNV and YYDKDF (reference sequence). The CDR3 coding sequence is TGTGCCACCACCCGAGACAGGGGGCTTAACTATGGCTACACCTTC. Translated: CATTRDRGLNYGYTF.

This chain links TRBV6-4 with TRBJ2-3; 8 bases are a match to TRBD1. The CDR3 sequence is 14 residues long. J gave up 6 bases and V 6 bases, and 8 bases lay outside the gene matches. Looked up from germline, CDR1 is MRHNA and CDR2 is SNTAGT. The CDR3 sequence is CASSADQGADTQYF. CDR3 nucleotides: TGTGCCAGCAGCGCCGACCAGGGGGCGGATACGCAGTATTTT.

The chain joins TRBV7-9 to TRBJ2-5; maybe TRBD1 (5 bases). This CDR3 comprises 13 residues. V was pared by 0 bases and J by 5 bases, with 7 bases between. Germline lookup yields CDR1 SEHNR and CDR2 FQNEAQ (reference sequence). In DNA form, the CDR3 reads TGTGCCAGCAGCTTAGCAGGGGTTGAGACCCAGTACTTC. Amino acid sequence: CASSLAGVETQYF.

The chain links TRBV15 to TRBJ2-2; 9 positions match TRBD2. The CDR3 runs 19 residues. V gave up 2 bases and J gave up 1 base; unmatched junction bases: 11. CDR1 and CDR2 (germline): LNHNV, YYDKDF (reference sequence). DNA for the CDR3: TGTGCCACCAGCAGACCTGGACAGCTACTAGCGGGGAACACCGGGGAGCTGTTTTTT. Its protein is CATSRPGQLLAGNTGELFF.

The chain combines TRBV6-5 with TRBJ2-1, with D tentatively TRBD2 (6 bases). Trimming removed 0 bases at V and 8 bases at J, with 8 bases between. CDR3 length: 13 residues. The germline gives CDR1 MNHEY, CDR2 SVGAGI. CDR3 DNA: TGTGCCAGCAGTTACTCGAGGAGGGATGAGCAGTTCTTC. Its translation: CASSYSRRDEQFF.

The V call is TRBV5-1, the J call TRBJ2-3; possibly TRBD1 for D (6 bases). Looked up from germline, CDR1 is SGHRS and CDR2 is YFSETQ. This CDR3 has 16 amino acids. The V gene lost 3 bases and the J gene lost 2 bases, with 16 bases spanning the gap. The CDR3 coding sequence is TGCGCCAGCAGCTCCTCCGGGACACCATCCACAGATACGCAGTATTTT. Translated, it gives CASSSSGTPSTDTQYF.

This clone appeared a single time. Distinct nucleotide sequences in the sample also encode this CDR3. The chain joins TRBV27 to TRBJ1-1, with no clear D. V lost 2 bases and J 2 bases, leaving 6 bases between the germline ends. CDR1 MNHEY and CDR2 SMNVEV come from the germline V gene (reference sequence). There are 13 residues in the CDR3. CDR3 in amino acids: CASSLGRNTEAFF. CDR3 bases: TGTGCCAGCAGTTTAGGTAGAAACACTGAAGCTTTCTTT.

The chain employs TRBV6-5 and TRBJ2-7, with 12 bases fitting TRBD2. The CDR3 is made up of 15 amino acids. Germline assignment: CDR1 MNHEY and CDR2 SVGAGI. J was trimmed by 4 bases and V by 11 bases; bases with no gene match: 12. The CDR3 nucleotides read TGTGCCGTTACCCCCCTAGCGGGAGGGATTTACGAGCAGTACTTC. Translating it yields CAVTPLAGGIYEQYF.

The J gene is TRBJ2-7, the V gene TRBV6-1; 10 bases align to TRBD2. CDR3 length: 16 residues. Germline CDR1 is MNHNS and CDR2 is SASEGT. V lost 3 bases to trimming and J lost 6 bases; unmatched junction nucleotides: 11. This CDR3 is CASSDFQSGRAVEQYF. The CDR3 DNA reads TGTGCCAGCAGTGACTTCCAAAGCGGGAGGGCCGTCGAGCAGTACTTC.

V usage is TRBV5-5 and J usage is TRBJ2-6; 8 bases map to TRBD1. J lost 0 bases, V lost 4 bases, and 9 bases had no gene match. The V gene's germline CDR1 is SGHKS and CDR2 YYEKEE (reference sequence). This CDR3 spans 18 amino acids. The CDR3 reads CASSHQGQAGSGANVLTF. The CDR3 DNA reads TGTGCCAGCAGCCATCAGGGACAGGCGGGCTCTGGGGCCAACGTCCTGACTTTC. Using reference TRBV5-5 and TRBJ2-6 for the parts outside the CDR3, the full variable domain is DAGVTQSPTHLIKTRGQQVTLRCSPISGHKSVSWYQQVLGQGPQFIFQYYEKEERGRGNFPDRFSARQFPNYSSELNVNALLLGDSALYLCASSHQGQAGSGANVLTFGAGSRLTVL.

The genes are TRBV2 and TRBJ2-1, with D perhaps TRBD2 (6 bases). The CDR3 is 12 amino acids. V lost 2 bases and J 10 bases, leaving 9 bases between the germline ends. Germline V CDR1 and CDR2: SNHLY, FYNNEI. CDR3 nucleotide sequence: TGTGCCAGCAGTGAAACTAGCTTCGAGCAGTTCTTC. Protein sequence: CASSETSFEQFF.

This sequence joins TRBV28 and TRBJ2-7, with a weak D call TRBD1 (6 bases). Trimming removed 6 bases at V and 2 bases at J, with 14 bases between. This CDR3 spans 14 amino acids. In germline, CDR1 is MDHEN, CDR2 SYDVKM. Here the CDR3 reads CASRPTGIPYEQYF. The CDR3 region has the DNA TGTGCCAGCAGGCCAACAGGGATCCCCTACGAGCAGTACTTC.

The chain links TRBV5-1 to TRBJ1-4; no reliable D call. There are 13 residues in the CDR3. Germline V gene lookup returns CDR1 SGHRS and CDR2 YFSETQ. The V and J ends lost 4 bases and 5 bases respectively, with 9 bases between them. Here the CDR3 reads CASSLELNEKLFF. CDR3 DNA sequence: TGCGCCAGCAGCCTAGAGCTCAATGAAAAACTGTTTTTT.

V usage is TRBV28 and J usage is TRBJ2-3, with 8 bases identical to TRBD2. The CDR3 sequence is 16 residues long. The germline gives CDR1 MDHEN, CDR2 SYDVKM. J was trimmed by 0 bases and V by 5 bases; bases with no gene match: 7. This CDR3 is CASSLRLAPSTDTQYF. CDR3 DNA sequence: TGTGCCAGCAGTCTAAGACTAGCGCCTAGCACAGATACGCAGTATTTT.

This sequence joins TRBV27 and TRBJ2-7; maybe TRBD1 (6 bases). V lost 5 bases and J 5 bases, leaving 10 bases between the germline ends. From germline, CDR1 is MNHEY and CDR2 SMNVEV (reference sequence). This CDR3 region has 12 residues. The CDR3 protein is CASSANRDEQYF. The CDR3 nucleotides read TGTGCCAGCAGTGCGAACAGGGACGAGCAGTACTTC.

The chain is built from TRBV11-1 and TRBJ1-1; TRBD1 might be the D (6 bases). The CDR3 spans 14 residues. The V end lost 6 bases, the J end lost 1 base, and 12 bases lay between the germline ends. CDR1 and CDR2 (germline): SGHAT, FQDESV (reference sequence). CDR3 sequence reads: CASSRTVGNTEAFF. CDR3 in DNA: TGTGCCAGCAGTCGGACAGTGGGGAACACTGAAGCTTTCTTT.

The rearrangement links TRBV2 to TRBJ2-6; 15 nucleotides match TRBD2. Per the germline V gene, CDR1 is SNHLY and CDR2 is FYNNEI. Unmatched junction bases numbered 10, after V lost 11 bases and J lost 2 bases. The length of the CDR3 is 18 residues. DNA for the CDR3: TGTGCCGGATCAGGACTAGCGGGAGGGCCGGCTGGGGCCAACGTCCTGACTTTC. This encodes CAGSGLAGGPAGANVLTF.

The chain carries TRBV7-3 and TRBJ2-6; 11 bases are shared with TRBD1. Germline loops: CDR1 SGHTA, CDR2 FQGTGA. This CDR3 region has 18 residues. V dropped 5 bases and J dropped 0; count of bases not matched to a gene: 6. CDR3 residues: CASSGRTGGASGANVLTF. In nucleotides, the CDR3 is TGTGCCAGCAGCGGACGGACAGGGGGCGCCTCTGGGGCCAACGTCCTGACTTTC. The full variable domain, completed using reference TRBV7-3 and TRBJ2-6, is GAGVSQTPSNKVTEKGKYVELRCDPISGHTALYWYRQSLGQGPEFLIYFQGTGAADDSGLPNDRFFAVRPEGSVSTLKIQRTERGDSAVYLCASSGRTGGASGANVLTFGAGSRLTVL.

The chain links TRBV7-2 to TRBJ1-5; D gene unclear. The CDR3 has 15 residues. Germline assignment: CDR1 SGHTA and CDR2 FQGNSA. V was trimmed by 1 base and J by 2 bases, leaving 9 bases between them. The CDR3 region has the DNA TGTGCCAGCAGCTTAGAACTCTATGGCAATCAGCCCCAGCATTTT. It yields the protein CASSLELYGNQPQHF.

This clone has a single count. V is TRBV5-6 and J is TRBJ2-2; no clear D gene. The CDR3 runs 13 residues. Between the trimmed V and J ends, which lost 2 bases and 3 bases, there was a span of 5 bases. Germline loops: CDR1 SGHDT, CDR2 YYEEEE. The CDR3 loop reads CASSFGDTGELFF. The CDR3 DNA reads TGTGCCAGCAGCTTTGGAGACACCGGGGAGCTGTTTTTT.

The gene calls are TRBV27 and TRBJ2-3; no reliable D call. V was shortened by 3 bases and J by 6 bases, with 4 bases between the two germline ends. The length of the CDR3 is 11 residues. Germline CDR1 reads MNHEY; CDR2 reads SMNVEV (reference sequence). The CDR3 reads CASSFLDTQYF. Here the CDR3 DNA reads TGTGCCAGCAGTTTCTTGGATACGCAGTATTTT.

The rearrangement uses TRBV6-5 and TRBJ2-5; the match to TRBD2 covers 7 bases. The germline CDR1 and CDR2 sequences are MNHEY and SVGAGI. The CDR3 loop spans 16 amino acids. Losses at the gene ends were 4 bases for V and 9 bases for J; bases not matched to a gene: 17. CDR3 sequence: CASSSLRDYHERAQYF. The CDR3 coding sequence is TGTGCCAGCAGTTCTCTCCGGGACTACCACGAAAGGGCCCAGTACTTC.

This clone appeared a single time. This chain links TRBV28 with TRBJ1-4; 7 bases match TRBD1. The germline V gene encodes CDR1 MDHEN and CDR2 SYDVKM. This CDR3 spans 13 amino acids. Germline trimming cut 6 bases from V and 8 bases from J; bases unmatched to any gene: 6. The chain's CDR3 is CASSQDRVEKLFF. The CDR3 nucleotides are TGTGCCAGCAGCCAAGACAGGGTCGAAAAACTGTTTTTT.

In its sample, this clone was seen once. The rearrangement joins TRBV6-5 to TRBJ2-7, with TRBD1 matching 9 bases. The CDR3 has 14 amino acids. Looked up from germline, CDR1 is MNHEY and CDR2 is SVGAGI. J was trimmed by 2 bases and V by 6 bases; bases with no gene match: 5. CDR3 sequence reads: CASRQTGGAYEQYF. The CDR3 nucleotides are TGTGCCAGCAGACAGACAGGGGGGGCCTACGAGCAGTACTTC.